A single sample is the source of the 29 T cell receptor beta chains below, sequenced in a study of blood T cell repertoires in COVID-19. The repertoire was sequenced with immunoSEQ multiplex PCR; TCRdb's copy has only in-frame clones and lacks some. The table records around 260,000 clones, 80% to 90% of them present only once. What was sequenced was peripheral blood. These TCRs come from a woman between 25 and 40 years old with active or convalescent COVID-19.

In DNA form, the CDR3 reads TGTGCCAGCAGCCCGCGGGGGGGCCAGACAGATACGCAGTATTTT. This encodes CASSPRGGQTDTQYF. V usage is TRBV9 and J usage is TRBJ2-3, with 9 bases matching TRBD2. Looked up from germline, CDR1 is SGDLS and CDR2 is YYNGEE. The CDR3 covers 15 residues. V trimming: 4 bases; J trimming: 3 bases; junction bases outside the gene matches: 6. The complete variable domain, with remaining parts taken from reference TRBV9 and TRBJ2-3, reads DSGVTQTPKHLITATGQRVTLRCSPRSGDLSVYWYQQSLDQGLQFLIQYYNGEERAKGNILERFSAQQFPDLHSELNLSSLELGDSALYFCASSPRGGQTDTQYFGPGTRLTVL.

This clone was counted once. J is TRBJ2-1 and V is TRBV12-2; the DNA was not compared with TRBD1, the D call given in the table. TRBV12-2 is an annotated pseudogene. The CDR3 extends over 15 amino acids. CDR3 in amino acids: CASRRPGQGDNEQFF. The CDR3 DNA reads TGTGCAAGTCGCCGACCGGGACAGGGTGACAATGAGCAGTTCTTC.

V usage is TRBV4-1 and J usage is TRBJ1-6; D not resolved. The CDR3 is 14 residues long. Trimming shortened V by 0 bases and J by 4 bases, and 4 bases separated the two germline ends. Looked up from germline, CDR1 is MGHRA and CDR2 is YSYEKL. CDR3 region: CASSQEQYNSPLHF. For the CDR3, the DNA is TGCGCCAGCAGCCAAGAACAGTATAATTCACCCCTCCACTTT.

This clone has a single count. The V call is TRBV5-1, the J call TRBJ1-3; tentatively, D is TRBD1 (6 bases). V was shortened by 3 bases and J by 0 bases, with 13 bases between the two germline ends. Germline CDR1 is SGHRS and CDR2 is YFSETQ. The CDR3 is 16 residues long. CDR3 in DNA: TGCGCCAGCAGCTACAGGGTTGGGAGCTCTGGAAACACCATATATTTT. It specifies CASSYRVGSSGNTIYF.

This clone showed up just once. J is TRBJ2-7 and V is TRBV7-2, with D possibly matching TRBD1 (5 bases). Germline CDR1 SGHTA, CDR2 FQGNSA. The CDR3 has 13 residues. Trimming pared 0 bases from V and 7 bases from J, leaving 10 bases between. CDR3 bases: TGTGCCAGCAGCTTAGCAGGGGTGGGGGAGCAGTACTTC. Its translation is CASSLAGVGEQYF. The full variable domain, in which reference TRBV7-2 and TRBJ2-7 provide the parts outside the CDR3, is GAGVSQSPSNKVTEKGKDVELRCDPISGHTALYWYRQSLGQGLEFLIYFQGNSAPDKSGLPSDRFSAERTGGSVSTLTIQRTQQEDSAVYLCASSLAGVGEQYFGPGTRLTVT.

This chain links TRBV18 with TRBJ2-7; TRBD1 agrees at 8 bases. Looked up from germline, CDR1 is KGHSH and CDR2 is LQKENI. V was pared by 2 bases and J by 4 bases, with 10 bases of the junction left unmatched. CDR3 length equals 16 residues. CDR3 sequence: CASSPSWTGKGYEQYF. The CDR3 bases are TGTGCCAGCTCACCATCCTGGACAGGGAAAGGTTACGAGCAGTACTTC. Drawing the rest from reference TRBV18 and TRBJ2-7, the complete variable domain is NAGVMQNPRHLVRRRGQEARLRCSPMKGHSHVYWYRQLPEEGLKFMVYLQKENIIDESGMPKERFSAEFPKEGPSILRIQQVVRGDSAAYFCASSPSWTGKGYEQYFGPGTRLTVT.

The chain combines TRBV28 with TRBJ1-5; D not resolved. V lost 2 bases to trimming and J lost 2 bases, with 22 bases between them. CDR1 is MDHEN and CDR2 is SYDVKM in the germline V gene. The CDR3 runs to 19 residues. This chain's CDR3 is CASSLSEKSGGSGNQPQHF. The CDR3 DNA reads TGTGCCAGCAGTTTAAGCGAGAAGTCAGGAGGGTCGGGCAATCAGCCCCAGCATTTT.

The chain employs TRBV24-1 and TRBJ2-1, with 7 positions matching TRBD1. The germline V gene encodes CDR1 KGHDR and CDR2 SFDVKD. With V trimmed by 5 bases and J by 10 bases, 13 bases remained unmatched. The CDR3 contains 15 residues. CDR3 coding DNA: TGTGCCACCAGTGCCCTGACAGGGACACGGGTAGAGCAGTTCTTC. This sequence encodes CATSALTGTRVEQFF.

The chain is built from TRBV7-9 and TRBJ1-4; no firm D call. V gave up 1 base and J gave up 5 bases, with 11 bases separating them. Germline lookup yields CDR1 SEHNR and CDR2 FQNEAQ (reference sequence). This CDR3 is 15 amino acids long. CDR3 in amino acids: CASSLGVGWNEKLFF. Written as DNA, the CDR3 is TGTGCCAGCAGCTTAGGAGTGGGCTGGAATGAAAAACTGTTTTTT. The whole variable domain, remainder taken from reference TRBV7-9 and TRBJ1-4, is DTGVSQNPRHKITKRGQNVTFRCDPISEHNRLYWYRQTLGQGPEFLTYFQNEAQLEKSRLLSDRFSAERPKGSFSTLEIQRTEQGDSAMYLCASSLGVGWNEKLFFGSGTQLSVL.

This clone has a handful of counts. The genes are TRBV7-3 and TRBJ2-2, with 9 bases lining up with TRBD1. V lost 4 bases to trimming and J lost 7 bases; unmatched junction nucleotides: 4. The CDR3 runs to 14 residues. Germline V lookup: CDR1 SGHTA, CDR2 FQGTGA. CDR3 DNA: TGTGCCAGCAGCTACGGACAGGGGATCGGGGAGCTGTTTTTT. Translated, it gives CASSYGQGIGELFF.

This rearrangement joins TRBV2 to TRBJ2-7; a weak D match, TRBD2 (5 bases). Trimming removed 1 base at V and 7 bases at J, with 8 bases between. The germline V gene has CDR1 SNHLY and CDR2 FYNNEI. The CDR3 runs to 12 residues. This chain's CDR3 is CASSEETIEQYF. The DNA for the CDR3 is TGTGCCAGCAGTGAAGAGACTATAGAGCAGTACTTC. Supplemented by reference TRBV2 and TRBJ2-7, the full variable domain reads EPEVTQTPSHQVTQMGQEVILRCVPISNHLYFYWYRQILGQKVEFLVSFYNNEISEKSEIFDDQFSVERPDGSNFTLKIRSTKLEDSAMYFCASSEETIEQYFGPGTRLTVT.

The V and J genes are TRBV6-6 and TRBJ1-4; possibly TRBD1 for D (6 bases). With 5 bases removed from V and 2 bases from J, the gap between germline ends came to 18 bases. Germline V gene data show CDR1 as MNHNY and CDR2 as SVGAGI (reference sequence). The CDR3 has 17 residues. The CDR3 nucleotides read TGTGCCAGCAGTCTAAAGGGGGTCCCGCGGACTAATGAAAAACTGTTTTTT. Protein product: CASSLKGVPRTNEKLFF.

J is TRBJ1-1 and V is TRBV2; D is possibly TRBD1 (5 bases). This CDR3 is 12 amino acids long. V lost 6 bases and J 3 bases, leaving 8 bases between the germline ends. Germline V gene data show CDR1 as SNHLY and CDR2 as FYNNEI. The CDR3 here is CASRGGDTEAFF. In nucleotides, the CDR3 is TGTGCCAGCAGGGGGGGGGACACTGAAGCTTTCTTT. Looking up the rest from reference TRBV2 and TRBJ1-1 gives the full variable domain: EPEVTQTPSHQVTQMGQEVILRCVPISNHLYFYWYRQILGQKVEFLVSFYNNEISEKSEIFDDQFSVERPDGSNFTLKIRSTKLEDSAMYFCASRGGDTEAFFGQGTRLTVV.

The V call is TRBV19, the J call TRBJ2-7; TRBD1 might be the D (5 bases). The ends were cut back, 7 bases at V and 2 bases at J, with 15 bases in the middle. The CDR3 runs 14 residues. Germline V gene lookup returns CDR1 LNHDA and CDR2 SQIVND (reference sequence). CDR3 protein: CASTRRVGPYEQYF. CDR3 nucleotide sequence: TGTGCCAGTACCCGCAGGGTGGGCCCCTACGAGCAGTACTTC.

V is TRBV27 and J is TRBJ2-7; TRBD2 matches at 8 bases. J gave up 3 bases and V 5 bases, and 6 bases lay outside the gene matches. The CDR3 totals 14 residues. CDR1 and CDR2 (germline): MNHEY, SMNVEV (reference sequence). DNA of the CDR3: TGTGCCAGCAGTGGAGGACTAGCCGACTACGAGCAGTACTTC. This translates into CASSGGLADYEQYF.

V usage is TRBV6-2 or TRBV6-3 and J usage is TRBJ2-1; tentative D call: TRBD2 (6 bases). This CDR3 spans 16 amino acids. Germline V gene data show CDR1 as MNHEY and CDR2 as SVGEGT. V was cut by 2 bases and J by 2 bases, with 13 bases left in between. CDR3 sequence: CASSYTSGGAYNEQFF. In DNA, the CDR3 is TGTGCCAGCAGTTACACTTCTGGAGGGGCCTACAATGAGCAGTTCTTC.

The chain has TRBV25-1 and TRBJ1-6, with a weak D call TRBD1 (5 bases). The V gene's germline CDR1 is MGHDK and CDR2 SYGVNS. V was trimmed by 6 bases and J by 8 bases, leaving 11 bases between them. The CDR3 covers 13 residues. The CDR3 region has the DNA TGTGCCAGCAGAGAGGTAGGGGATTCACCCCTCCACTTT. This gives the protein CASREVGDSPLHF. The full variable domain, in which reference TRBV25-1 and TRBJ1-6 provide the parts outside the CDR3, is EADIYQTPRYLVIGTGKKITLECSQTMGHDKMYWYQQDPGMELHLIHYSYGVNSTEKGDLSSESTVSRIRTEHFPLTLESARPSHTSQYLCASREVGDSPLHFGNGTRLTVT.

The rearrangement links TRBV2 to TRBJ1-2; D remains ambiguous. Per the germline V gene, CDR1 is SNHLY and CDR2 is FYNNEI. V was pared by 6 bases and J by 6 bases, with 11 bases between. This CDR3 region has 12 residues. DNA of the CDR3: TGTGCCAGCAGCCCCTGGGCAGATGGCTACACCTTC. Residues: CASSPWADGYTF.

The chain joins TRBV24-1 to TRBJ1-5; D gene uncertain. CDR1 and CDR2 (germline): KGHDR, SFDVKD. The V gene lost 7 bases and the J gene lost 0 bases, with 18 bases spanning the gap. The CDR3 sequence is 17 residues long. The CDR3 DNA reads TGTGCCACCAGATCAGTACGGGGTTCCTATAGCAATCAGCCCCAGCATTTT. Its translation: CATRSVRGSYSNQPQHF.

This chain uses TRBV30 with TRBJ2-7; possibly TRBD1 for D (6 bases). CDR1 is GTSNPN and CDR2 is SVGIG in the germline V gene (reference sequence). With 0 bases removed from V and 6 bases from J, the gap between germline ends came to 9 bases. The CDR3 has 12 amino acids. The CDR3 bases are TGTGCCTGGAGTGTGACAGGCACCGAGCAGTACTTC. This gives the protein CAWSVTGTEQYF.

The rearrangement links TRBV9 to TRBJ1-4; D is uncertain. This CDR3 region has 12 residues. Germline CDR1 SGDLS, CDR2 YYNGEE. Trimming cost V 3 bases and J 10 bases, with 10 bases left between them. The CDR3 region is CASSDRPGKLFF. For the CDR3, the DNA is TGTGCCAGCAGCGACAGACCCGGAAAACTGTTTTTT.

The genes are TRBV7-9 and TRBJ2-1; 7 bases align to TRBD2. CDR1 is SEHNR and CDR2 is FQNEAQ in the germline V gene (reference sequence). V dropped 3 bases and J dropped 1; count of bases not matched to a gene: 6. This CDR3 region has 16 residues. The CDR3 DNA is TGTGCCAGCAGCTTCAGGGAGGGGATGTCCTACAATGAGCAGTTCTTC. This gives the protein CASSFREGMSYNEQFF.

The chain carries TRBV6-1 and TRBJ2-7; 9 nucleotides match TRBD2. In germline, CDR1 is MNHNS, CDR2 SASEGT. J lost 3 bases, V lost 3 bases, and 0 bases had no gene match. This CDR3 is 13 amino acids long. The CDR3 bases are TGTGCCAGCAGTGAGCGGGGGGGCTACGAGCAGTACTTC. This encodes CASSERGGYEQYF.

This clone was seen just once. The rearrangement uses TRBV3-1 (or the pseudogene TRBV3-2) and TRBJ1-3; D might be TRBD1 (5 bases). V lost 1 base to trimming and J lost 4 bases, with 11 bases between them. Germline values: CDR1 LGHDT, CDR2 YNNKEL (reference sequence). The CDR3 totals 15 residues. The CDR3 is CASSQVRGAGNTIYF. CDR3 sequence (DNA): TGTGCCAGCAGCCAAGTTAGGGGCGCAGGAAACACCATATATTTT.

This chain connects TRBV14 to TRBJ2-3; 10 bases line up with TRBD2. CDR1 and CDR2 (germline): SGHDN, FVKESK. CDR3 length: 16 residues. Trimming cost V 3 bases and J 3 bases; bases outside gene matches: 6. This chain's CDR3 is CASSQSLAGVTDTQYF. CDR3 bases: TGTGCCAGCAGCCAGAGCCTAGCGGGGGTAACAGATACGCAGTATTTT.

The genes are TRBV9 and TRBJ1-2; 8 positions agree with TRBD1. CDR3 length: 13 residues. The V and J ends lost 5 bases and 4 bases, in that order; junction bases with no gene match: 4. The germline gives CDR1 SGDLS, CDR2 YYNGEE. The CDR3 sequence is CASSRTGTYGYTF. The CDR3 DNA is TGTGCCAGCAGTAGGACAGGGACCTATGGCTACACCTTC.

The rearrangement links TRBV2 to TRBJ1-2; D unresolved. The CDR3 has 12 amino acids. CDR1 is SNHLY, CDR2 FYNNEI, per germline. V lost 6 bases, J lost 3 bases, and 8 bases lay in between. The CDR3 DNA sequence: TGTGCCAGCAGGCAGCGAGACTATGGCTACACCTTC. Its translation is CASRQRDYGYTF.

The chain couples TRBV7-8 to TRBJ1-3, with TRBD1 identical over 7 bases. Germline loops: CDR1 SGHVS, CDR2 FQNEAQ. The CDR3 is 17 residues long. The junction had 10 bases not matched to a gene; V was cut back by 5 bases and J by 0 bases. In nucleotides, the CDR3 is TGTGCCAGCAGCCCTCCGGACAGGCCAAACTCTGGAAACACCATATATTTT. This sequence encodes CASSPPDRPNSGNTIYF.

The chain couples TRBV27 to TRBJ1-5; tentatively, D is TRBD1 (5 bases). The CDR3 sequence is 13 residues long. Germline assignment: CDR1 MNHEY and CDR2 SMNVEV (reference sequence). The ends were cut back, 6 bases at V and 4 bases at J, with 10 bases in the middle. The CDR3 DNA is TGTGCCAGCAGCCAGGGACTTAATCAGCCCCAGCATTTT. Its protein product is CASSQGLNQPQHF.